Below are 17 T cell receptor beta chains sequenced from a single sample in a study of T-cell reconstitution after alpha-beta-depleted transplantation in children. For TCRbeta, the library was prepared with unique molecular identifiers. TCRdb passed the PCR reads through MiXCR, listing each CDR3 protein once. The sample carries 400,000 to 500,000 distinct CDR3 sequences, around 9.9% recorded once. This sample comprised PBMCs from the stem cell graft donor, obtained from the stem cell graft. Every receptor here comes from a human donor who donated a stem cell graft to a child with acute myeloid leukemia.

The V and J genes are TRBV12-3 or TRBV12-4 and TRBJ1-1; no definite D call. Between the trimmed V and J ends, which lost 5 bases and 5 bases, there was a span of 21 bases. This CDR3 region has 16 residues. The CDR3 DNA is TGTGCCAGCAGTCTTTCGTCGTCGGGCTGGGAAACTGAAGCTTTCTTT. It yields the protein CASSLSSSGWETEAFF.

The chain couples TRBV18 to TRBJ1-6; D may be TRBD1 (6 bases). Trimming removed 6 bases from V and 8 bases from J, with 14 bases in between. From germline, CDR1 is KGHSH and CDR2 LQKENI. The CDR3 contains 14 residues. The CDR3 DNA reads TGTGCCAGCTCCCCCAGCAGGGGTGATTCACCCCTCCACTTT. Its protein is CASSPSRGDSPLHF.

The rearrangement links TRBV29-1 to TRBJ2-3; D perhaps matches TRBD2 (6 bases). V lost 7 bases, J lost 6 bases, and 11 bases lay in between. There are 11 residues in the CDR3. The germline V gene encodes CDR1 SQVTM and CDR2 ANQGSEA. CDR3 in amino acids: CSAGLSDTQYF. CDR3 in DNA: TGCAGCGCGGGACTTTCGGATACGCAGTATTTT.

The gene calls are TRBV5-1 and TRBJ2-3; 9 nucleotides agree with TRBD1. Germline CDR1 SGHRS, CDR2 YFSETQ. The CDR3 consists of 16 residues. V dropped 4 bases and J dropped 0; count of bases not matched to a gene: 6. The CDR3 is CASSISGTGSTDTQYF. CDR3 DNA sequence: TGCGCCAGCAGCATCTCCGGGACAGGGAGCACAGATACGCAGTATTTT.

This chain links TRBV9 with TRBJ2-7, with D tentatively TRBD2 (6 bases). The germline gives CDR1 SGDLS, CDR2 YYNGEE. The CDR3 spans 15 residues. V shed 3 bases and J shed 2 bases, with 15 bases lying between them. The chain's CDR3 is CASSADSGAPYEQYF. CDR3 coding DNA: TGTGCCAGCAGCGCCGATAGCGGAGCCCCCTACGAGCAGTACTTC. The entire variable domain, with the rest obtained from reference TRBV9 and TRBJ2-7, is as follows: DSGVTQTPKHLITATGQRVTLRCSPRSGDLSVYWYQQSLDQGLQFLIQYYNGEERAKGNILERFSAQQFPDLHSELNLSSLELGDSALYFCASSADSGAPYEQYFGPGTRLTVT.

The V call is TRBV6-5, the J call TRBJ2-2; tentatively, D is TRBD2 (7 bases). This CDR3 has 16 amino acids. V shed 1 base and J shed 4 bases, with 13 bases lying between them. The germline V gene encodes CDR1 MNHEY and CDR2 SVGAGI. The CDR3 reads CASSYLGGATTGELFF. The CDR3 DNA is TGTGCCAGCAGTTACTTAGGGGGGGCGACCACCGGGGAGCTGTTTTTT.

V and J are TRBV29-1 and TRBJ2-1; 8 bases fit TRBD2. The V segment lost 8 bases and the J segment 7 bases; nucleotides outside the gene matches: 7. CDR1 SQVTM and CDR2 ANQGSEA come from the germline V gene. CDR3 length: 12 residues. In nucleotides, the CDR3 is TGCAGCCCGAGCCAGCGGGAGAATGAGCAGTTCTTC. It specifies CSPSQRENEQFF.

The V call is TRBV20-1, the J call TRBJ2-2; D remains unclear. V was pared by 0 bases and J by 1 base, with 18 bases between. In germline, CDR1 is DFQATT, CDR2 SNEGSKA (reference sequence). The CDR3 runs to 18 residues. The CDR3 sequence: CSARDLGIGSQNTGELFF. CDR3 coding DNA: TGCAGTGCTAGAGATCTTGGAATTGGCAGTCAGAACACCGGGGAGCTGTTTTTT.

This chain connects TRBV27 to TRBJ1-2; D unclear. This CDR3 is 14 amino acids long. Trimming stripped 0 bases from V and 1 base from J, with 6 bases between. Germline CDR1 is MNHEY and CDR2 is SMNVEV (reference sequence). The CDR3 nucleotides are TGTGCCAGCAGTTTATCCCACGTTAACTATGGCTACACCTTC. Residues: CASSLSHVNYGYTF.

Many counts were recorded for this clonotype. The chain is built from TRBV12-3 or TRBV12-4 and TRBJ2-5; 9 positions match TRBD2. The CDR3 is 15 residues long. V gave up 3 bases and J gave up 2 bases; unmatched junction bases: 4. CDR3 DNA: TGTGCCAGCAGTTTTGGCGGGGGGGTACAAGAGACCCAGTACTTC. Encoded protein: CASSFGGGVQETQYF.

J is TRBJ1-4 and V is TRBV6-1; possible D gene TRBD1, 6 bases. From germline, CDR1 is MNHNS and CDR2 SASEGT. This CDR3 contains 11 residues. Deletions cut 3 bases from V and 17 bases from J, with 13 bases between. The CDR3 is CASSDYRDEFF. The DNA of the CDR3 is TGTGCCAGCAGTGACTACAGGGACGAATTTTTT.

This clonotype has more than one count but fewer than ten. The V and J genes are TRBV7-8 and TRBJ2-7; the match to TRBD1 covers 8 bases. Germline V CDR1 and CDR2: SGHVS, FQNEAQ. The V and J ends lost 8 bases and 5 bases, in that order; junction bases with no gene match: 17. There are 16 residues in the CDR3. For the CDR3, the DNA is TGTGCCAGCTTCCCCGGGCCGACAGGGGAAAGGGACGAGCAGTACTTC. This codes for CASFPGPTGERDEQYF.

Comments on this clonotype: One end of the junction fails to match germline, which may point to a read error. The V call is TRBV20-1, the J call TRBJ1-6; D not certain. Germline CDR1 and CDR2: DFQATT and SNEGSKA (reference sequence). This CDR3 has 11 residues. The CDR3 region is CNAGAAGSLHF. DNA for the CDR3: TGCAATGCTGGAGCCGCGGGGTCCCTCCACTTT.

This clonotype was counted ten times or more. The chain is built from TRBV7-2 and TRBJ2-7; D is possibly TRBD1 (6 bases). The germline V gene encodes CDR1 SGHTA and CDR2 FQGNSA. Trimming shortened V by 5 bases and J by 6 bases, and 14 bases separated the two germline ends. The CDR3 length is 13 residues. CDR3 region: CASSDRTDPEQYF. CDR3 coding DNA: TGTGCCAGCAGCGACAGGACAGATCCCGAGCAGTACTTC.

This clonotype occurred a few times. V usage is TRBV10-1 and J usage is TRBJ2-3, with D maybe TRBD2 (7 bases). The CDR3 totals 15 residues. The germline gives CDR1 WNHNN, CDR2 SYGVQD (reference sequence). Trimming stripped 2 bases from V and 1 base from J, with 10 bases between. In DNA, the CDR3 is TGCGCCAGCAGTGAGAACGGGGGGCGCACAGATACGCAGTATTTT. Encoded protein: CASSENGGRTDTQYF.

This clonotype was recorded a few times. J is TRBJ2-5 and V is TRBV29-1; 10 bases agree with TRBD1. Germline loops: CDR1 SQVTM, CDR2 ANQGSEA. The CDR3 covers 15 residues. J was trimmed by 5 bases and V by 3 bases; bases with no gene match: 9. The CDR3 coding sequence is TGCAGCGTTGATCTCCGGGACAGGGGCCGGGAGACCCAGTACTTC. It encodes CSVDLRDRGRETQYF.

The rearrangement uses TRBV5-1 and TRBJ2-1, with 11 bases matching TRBD2. V was clipped by 3 bases and J by 4 bases; unmatched bases: 6. Germline-derived CDR1 and CDR2 are SGHRS and YFSETQ. The CDR3 spans 16 residues. Here the CDR3 reads CASSWGGLAVYNEQFF. CDR3 sequence (DNA): TGCGCCAGCAGCTGGGGGGGACTAGCGGTTTACAATGAGCAGTTCTTC.